This T cell receptor beta chain stems from a study of OX40 agonist ivuxolimab in advanced cancers. Study background: While on treatment, patients had intravenous ivuxolimab at 0.01 to 10 mg/kg every 2 weeks. Previous treatment with anti-PD-1, anti-PD-L1 or anti-CTLA-4 therapy was allowed; approximately 40% had received some.

TCRdb's copy holds only in-frame clones and misses some; the assay was immunoSEQ multiplex PCR. The sample includes some 41,000 clones, around 87% of them seen just once. Findings and caveats of the study: The mean number of expanded clones was higher in CD8+ T cells than in CD4+.

The V end lost 2 bases, the J end lost 4 bases, and 3 bases lay between the germline ends. This CDR3 is built from 11 residues. Per germline, CDR1 SEHNR and CDR2 FQNEAQ (reference sequence). About this clone: Its target is not known.

The sample was CD4+ or CD8+ T cells sorted from blood, taken in a trial of the OX40 agonist ivuxolimab. The sequence came from an adult with an advanced solid tumor such as melanoma, head and neck, liver or kidney cancer. The chain uses TRBV7-9 and TRBJ2-7; D is unresolved. CDR3 sequence reads: CASSLPYEQYF. The CDR3 coding sequence is TGTGCCAGCAGCTTACCTTACGAGCAGTACTTC.